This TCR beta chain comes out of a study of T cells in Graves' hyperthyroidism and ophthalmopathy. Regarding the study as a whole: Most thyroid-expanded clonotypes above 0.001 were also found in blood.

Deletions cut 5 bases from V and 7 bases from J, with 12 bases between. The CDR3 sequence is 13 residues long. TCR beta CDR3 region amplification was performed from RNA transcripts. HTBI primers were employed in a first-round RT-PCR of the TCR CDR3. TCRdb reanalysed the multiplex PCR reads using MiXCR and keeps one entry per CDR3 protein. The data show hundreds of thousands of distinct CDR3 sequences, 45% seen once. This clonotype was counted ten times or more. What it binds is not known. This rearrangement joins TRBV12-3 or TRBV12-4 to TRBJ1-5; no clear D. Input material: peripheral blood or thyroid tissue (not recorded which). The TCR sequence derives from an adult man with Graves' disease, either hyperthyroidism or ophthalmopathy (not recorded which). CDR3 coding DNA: TGTGCCAGCAGTCGGGGTATCCGCCAGCCCCAGCATTTT. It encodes CASSRGIRQPQHF.